The clone carrying this T cell receptor beta chain has just one count. Its antigen remains unidentified. These data come from a study of cytomegalovirus exposure and HLA in healthy donors. Whole-study context: Researchers previously reported finding 90 million to 130 million unique TCR beta sequences from about 200 million T cells. HLA-typed donors were the source of about 85 million unique TCRs, which an early data release held.

Germline V gene data show CDR1 as LNHNV and CDR2 as YYDKDF (reference sequence). With V trimmed by 4 bases and J by 3 bases, 1 base remained unmatched. This CDR3 region has 15 residues. It was with 60 Vbeta and 13 Jbeta primers that the PCR ran. Some clones are missing from TCRdb's copy, which holds only in-frame ones; the method was immunoSEQ multiplex PCR. This table has more than 75,000 clones, approximately 84% appearing once. Study-wide results and caveats: Association of 16,951 TCR beta sequences with HLA alleles was found at 0.05 false discovery rate in a later analysis.

This TCR was recovered from a woman aged 18-29 years in good health and CMV-seropositive. The specimen was PBMCs. The chain uses TRBV15 and TRBJ2-3; TRBD2 matches at 13 bases. This CDR3 reads CATSKGLAGTDTQYF. CDR3 bases: TGTGCCACCAGCAAGGGACTAGCGGGAACAGATACGCAGTATTTT.